These T cell receptor beta chains were read from a single sample in a study of blood T cell repertoires in COVID-19. Method: immunoSEQ multiplex PCR; TCRdb's copy keeps in-frame clones and lacks some. This sample carries about 91,000 clones, more than 60% of them seen once, and the ten largest clones take roughly 25%. Sequencing was performed on peripheral blood. Every receptor here comes from a man between 65 and 80 years old with acute or convalescent COVID-19. Each CDR3 is given with its conserved first and last residue. Fields, in order: V gene, clone size, D gene, J gene, CDR3 protein, CDR3 DNA. D genes are given only for firm matches. Clone size is not always given. Where it is, it says once, few, many or a class for expanded clones.

>TRBV4-3|-|-|TRBJ1-1
CASSQDRWGDTEAFF
TGCGCCAGCAGCCAAGATCGATGGGGCGACACTGAAGCTTTCTTT
>TRBV7-2|-|-|TRBJ1-4
CASSGGGRGSEKLFF
TGTGCCAGCAGCGGGGGCGGGAGGGGGAGTGAAAAACTGTTTTTT
>TRBV6-5|-|TRBD1|TRBJ2-7
CASSYSATGGYYEQYF
TGTGCCAGCAGTTATTCGGCGACAGGGGGCTACTACGAGCAGTACTTC
>TRBV30|-|-|TRBJ1-5
CAWSLWGGTNQPQHF
TGTGCCTGGAGCTTATGGGGAGGGACAAATCAGCCCCAGCATTTT
>TRBV3-1/TRBV3-2|-|TRBD2|TRBJ2-4
CASSSPPTSSGRNIQYF
TGTGCCAGCAGCTCCCCCCCCACTAGTAGCGGGAGAAACATTCAGTACTTC
>TRBV4-1|few|TRBD1|TRBJ2-7
CASSQEGQGTYEQYF
TGCGCCAGCAGCCAAGAAGGACAGGGGACCTACGAGCAGTACTTC
>TRBV5-6|-|-|TRBJ1-3
CASSLAGAGGNTIYF
TGTGCCAGCAGCTTAGCGGGAGCGGGAGGAAACACCATATATTTT
>TRBV7-6|few|TRBD1|TRBJ2-7
CASSSNRGPSYEQYF
TGTGCCAGCAGCTCTAACAGGGGTCCTTCCTACGAGCAGTACTTC
>TRBV11-3|few|-|TRBJ2-1
CASSLDSLAFEQFF
TGTGCCAGCAGCTTAGATTCCCTAGCTTTTGAGCAGTTCTTC
>TRBV7-2|few|TRBD2|TRBJ2-7
CASRTGLAGKYEQYF
TGTGCCAGCAGGACTGGACTAGCGGGAAAATACGAGCAGTACTTC
>TRBV7-8|-|-|TRBJ2-7
CASSSTFGAHEQYF
TGTGCCAGCAGCTCGACCTTCGGAGCACACGAGCAGTACTTC
>TRBV10-1|-|TRBD1|TRBJ2-7
CASSERGQGANLGRDEQYF
TGCGCCAGCAGTGAGAGGGGACAGGGGGCAAACCTCGGCCGGGACGAGCAGTACTTC
>TRBV27|-|-|TRBJ1-4
CASRFNGAEKLFF
TGTGCCAGCCGGTTCAATGGGGCTGAAAAACTGTTTTTT
>TRBV24-1|few|TRBD1|TRBJ2-5
CATGDRNGLRETQYF
TGTGCCACCGGGGACAGGAATGGTTTACGGGAGACCCAGTACTTC
>TRBV28|-|-|TRBJ2-5
CASSLLGVPTLGETQYF
TGTGCCAGCAGTTTATTAGGGGTTCCCACCCTTGGGGAGACCCAGTACTTC
>TRBV27|-|TRBD1|TRBJ2-7
CASSLETGAYEQYF
TGTGCCAGCAGTTTGGAAACAGGGGCCTACGAGCAGTACTTC
>TRBV6-5|few|-|TRBJ1-1
CASSTQGFEAFF
TGTGCCAGCAGTACACAGGGCTTTGAAGCTTTCTTT
>TRBV15|few|-|TRBJ1-1
CATSRGGTKDTEAFF
TGTGCCACCAGCAGAGGAGGGACTAAGGACACTGAAGCTTTCTTT
>TRBV7-2|-|TRBD2|TRBJ2-1
CASSLTSGPNEQFF
TGTGCCAGCAGCTTGACTAGCGGACCCAATGAGCAGTTCTTC
>TRBV2|once|-|TRBJ1-1
CASSRGMNTEAFF
TGTGCCAGCAGTAGGGGGATGAACACTGAAGCTTTCTTT
>TRBV4-3|few|TRBD2|TRBJ2-1
CASSQEEALAGVAEQFF
TGCGCCAGCAGCCAAGAAGAGGCGCTAGCGGGAGTAGCTGAGCAGTTCTTC
>TRBV27|-|TRBD1|TRBJ2-7
CASSARGYEQYF
TGTGCCAGCAGTGCCAGGGGGTACGAGCAGTACTTC
>TRBV19|-|TRBD2|TRBJ2-7
CASSIASGRARSSYEQYF
TGTGCCAGTAGTATAGCCAGCGGGAGGGCCCGGAGCTCCTACGAGCAGTACTTC
>TRBV5-4|few|TRBD1|TRBJ1-1
CASSDWDRNTEAFF
TGTGCCAGCAGCGATTGGGACAGGAACACTGAAGCTTTCTTT
>TRBV4-3|-|TRBD1|TRBJ1-2
CASSQDPLGQARDGYTF
TGCGCCAGCAGCCAAGACCCTCTTGGACAGGCGAGGGATGGCTACACCTTC
>TRBV13|-|-|TRBJ2-1
CASTLRGGGSFNEQFF
TGTGCCAGCACCCTACGAGGGGGGGGGTCGTTCAATGAGCAGTTCTTC
>TRBV7-9|-|TRBD2|TRBJ2-5
CASRKLAGGPKGETQYF
TGTGCCAGCAGGAAACTAGCGGGAGGGCCGAAGGGAGAGACCCAGTACTTC
>TRBV25-1|-|TRBD2|TRBJ2-1
CASSRLAVRDNEQFF
TGTGCCAGCAGTAGACTAGCGGTACGGGACAATGAGCAGTTCTTC
>TRBV5-5|medium-sized|TRBD1|TRBJ1-1
CASATGMRMNTEAFF
TGTGCCAGCGCGACAGGGATGAGGATGAACACTGAAGCTTTCTTT
>TRBV5-8|-|-|TRBJ1-5
CASSFLSNQPQHF
TGTGCCAGCAGCTTCCTTAGCAATCAGCCCCAGCATTTT
>TRBV5-1|-|-|TRBJ2-2
CASSSDRLETGELFF
TGCGCCAGCAGCTCGGACAGATTGGAGACCGGGGAGCTGTTTTTT
>TRBV5-4|-|TRBD1|TRBJ2-5
CASTPTGTGNRQETQYF
TGTGCCAGCACCCCTACCGGGACAGGGAACCGTCAGGAGACCCAGTACTTC
>TRBV9|-|TRBD2|TRBJ2-1
CASHPGLAGGREQFF
TGTGCCAGCCACCCGGGACTAGCGGGAGGGCGTGAGCAGTTCTTC
>TRBV12-3/TRBV12-4|-|-|TRBJ1-2
CASSLGGGYTF
TGTGCCAGCAGTCTAGGCGGGGGCTACACCTTC
>TRBV19|-|-|TRBJ1-2
CASSIVASYGYTF
TGTGCCAGTAGTATAGTAGCCTCCTATGGCTACACCTTC
>TRBV18|-|TRBD1|TRBJ1-5
CASSLRTGSQPQHF
TGTGCCAGCTCACTTCGGACAGGGAGTCAGCCCCAGCATTTT
>TRBV7-2|-|-|TRBJ2-7
CASSLARANEQYF
TGTGCCAGCAGCTTAGCCAGGGCCAACGAGCAGTACTTC
>TRBV11-2|-|-|TRBJ2-5
CASSPRGDWTTQETQYF
TGTGCCAGCAGCCCTAGAGGAGATTGGACTACCCAAGAGACCCAGTACTTC
>TRBV19|-|-|TRBJ1-1
CASSIDRVTEAFF
TGTGCCAGTAGTATAGACAGGGTGACTGAAGCTTTCTTT
>TRBV28|-|TRBD1|TRBJ2-7
CASSTTGTANYEQYF
TGTGCCAGCAGTACCACCGGGACAGCGAACTACGAGCAGTACTTC
>TRBV28|-|TRBD1|TRBJ1-1
CASTLGHRTGTEAFF
TGTGCCAGCACCCTGGGACACCGGACAGGCACTGAAGCTTTCTTT
>TRBV4-1|-|-|TRBJ1-1
CASSHFFRGLNTEAFF
TGCGCCAGCAGCCACTTCTTCAGGGGCCTGAACACTGAAGCTTTCTTT
>TRBV7-9|-|TRBD1|TRBJ1-2
CASSSRDRGQFEGYTF
TGTGCCAGCAGCTCCCGGGACAGGGGGCAATTTGAAGGCTACACCTTC
>TRBV4-1|-|-|TRBJ2-7
CASSQDPWRARDEQYF
TGCGCCAGCAGCCAAGATCCCTGGCGGGCGCGGGACGAGCAGTACTTC
>TRBV30|-|-|TRBJ1-1
CATSTQGEAFF
TGTGCCACGAGCACCCAGGGTGAAGCTTTCTTT